The 7 T cell receptor beta chains listed next were all sequenced from one sample in a study of T cell changes during pregnancy in multiple sclerosis. Only in-frame clones appear in the TCRdb table, and some are missing; sequencing was by immunoSEQ multiplex PCR. The sample holds around 99,000 clones, around 92% seen once. Sequenced material: peripheral blood, taken in the first trimester of pregnancy. These receptor sequences come from a female donor with multiple sclerosis, enrolled in a pregnancy study.

V usage is TRBV7-2 and J usage is TRBJ1-1; no clear D gene. V was shortened by 2 bases and J by 1 base, with 5 bases between the two germline ends. Germline V lookup: CDR1 SGHTA, CDR2 FQGNSA. The CDR3 loop spans 13 amino acids. In nucleotides, the CDR3 is TGTGCCAGCAGCTTAAAGCGGAACACTGAAGCTTTCTTT. Protein product: CASSLKRNTEAFF.

The rearrangement joins TRBV4-1 to TRBJ1-5, with D perhaps matching TRBD1 (5 bases). The V and J ends lost 0 bases and 0 bases respectively, with 12 bases between them. In germline, CDR1 is MGHRA, CDR2 YSYEKL. The CDR3 is 17 amino acids. For the CDR3, the DNA is TGCGCCAGCAGCCAAGAACTGACAGCCTTTAGCAATCAGCCCCAGCATTTT. It specifies CASSQELTAFSNQPQHF.

This clone was seen a single time. Other DNA sequences in this sample translate to the same CDR3. Written as DNA, the CDR3 is TGTGCCAGCAGCGGGACAGACCAAGAGACCCAGTACTTC. Translation: CASSGTDQETQYF. The chain has TRBV6-1 and TRBJ2-5, with 7 nucleotides matching TRBD1. The junction had 1 base not matched to a gene; V was cut back by 6 bases and J by 0 bases. From germline, CDR1 is MNHNS and CDR2 SASEGT. The CDR3 has 13 amino acids.

The rearrangement uses TRBV28 and TRBJ2-5, with 8 bases aligning to TRBD2. The CDR3 length is 16 residues. Germline lookup yields CDR1 MDHEN and CDR2 SYDVKM. The CDR3 is CAGGDFLAGTQETQYF. Written as DNA, the CDR3 is TGTGCAGGAGGGGACTTTCTAGCGGGCACCCAAGAGACCCAGTACTTC.

This chain joins TRBV6-1 and TRBJ1-2; D ambiguous. CDR1 and CDR2 (germline): MNHNS, SASEGT. Trimming stripped 0 bases from V and 7 bases from J, with 9 bases between. This CDR3 has 13 amino acids. CDR3 sequence reads: CASSEAGQRGYTF. CDR3 sequence (DNA): TGTGCCAGCAGTGAAGCTGGCCAGCGTGGCTACACCTTC.

The gene calls are TRBV6-5 and TRBJ2-7; 7 bases fit TRBD2. The CDR3 covers 14 residues. V shed 2 bases and J 7 bases; nucleotides not matched to a gene: 8. CDR1 MNHEY and CDR2 SVGAGI come from the germline V gene. Written as DNA, the CDR3 is TGTGCCAGCAGTTACGGGACCGAAGCGGGGGAGCAGTACTTC. It specifies CASSYGTEAGEQYF.

This clone showed up just a few times. V usage is TRBV6-1 and J usage is TRBJ2-7; D is uncertain. Germline CDR1 and CDR2: MNHNS and SASEGT. V gave up 4 bases and J gave up 6 bases, with 13 bases separating them. CDR3 length: 13 residues. The CDR3 protein is CASSANAYGEQYF. CDR3 nucleotide sequence: TGTGCCAGCAGTGCGAATGCCTACGGCGAGCAGTACTTC.